A selection of T cell receptor beta chains follows, all from one sample in a study of neoadjuvant nivolumab and ipilimumab in lung cancer. Profiling relied on immunoSEQ multiplex PCR, and the TCRdb table lists in-frame clones only, not all of them. The sample carries about 38,000 clones, 80% to 90% recorded once. The sample consisted of peripheral blood, taken before neoadjuvant nivolumab, alone or with ipilimumab. The receptor set was obtained from an adult with non-small cell lung cancer. Each CDR3 is given with its conserved first and last residue. D genes are given only for firm matches. Some rows have no size entry. The others give once, few or many, or a class for an expanded clone.

CDR3 protein	CDR3 DNA	V gene	CDR3 length	clone size	D gene	J gene
CASSSYQGYEQYF	TGTGCCAGCAGTTCCTACCAGGGCTACGAGCAGTACTTC	TRBV27	13	NA	NA	TRBJ2-7
CAWSLAGGQETQYF	TGTGCCTGGAGTTTGGCAGGAGGCCAAGAGACCCAGTACTTC	TRBV30	14	NA	NA	TRBJ2-5
CASSVVGSGFTDTQYF	TGTGCCAGCAGCGTAGTGGGTAGCGGTTTCACAGATACGCAGTATTTT	TRBV9	16	NA	NA	TRBJ2-3
CASSDNLGNTIYF	TGTGCCAGCAGCGATAATCTCGGAAACACCATATATTTT	TRBV7-2	13	NA	NA	TRBJ1-3
CASSSATVLNYGYTF	TGTGCCAGCAGCTCCGCGACAGTCCTTAACTATGGCTACACCTTC	TRBV7-2	15	NA	NA	TRBJ1-2
CASTDRGTSGRKNEQYF	TGTGCCAGCACCGACAGGGGGACTAGCGGGAGAAAAAACGAGCAGTACTTC	TRBV2	17	NA	TRBD2	TRBJ2-7
CASSKNSPDTQYF	TGCGCCAGCAGCAAAAACTCTCCAGATACGCAGTATTTT	TRBV10-1	13	NA	NA	TRBJ2-3
CASSENTDTQYF	TGTGCCAGCAGTGAAAACACAGATACGCAGTATTTT	TRBV25-1	12	few	NA	TRBJ2-3
CASSQVMGRTGELFF	TGTGCCAGCAGCCAAGTAATGGGTAGGACCGGGGAGCTGTTTTTT	TRBV14	15	NA	NA	TRBJ2-2
CASSLEAGAVETQYF	TGTGCCAGCAGTTTAGAGGCGGGAGCGGTGGAGACCCAGTACTTC	TRBV28	15	NA	TRBD2	TRBJ2-5
CAWSRGPYEQYF	TGTGCCTGGAGTCGAGGACCATACGAGCAGTACTTC	TRBV30	12	NA	NA	TRBJ2-7
CASSPQETNTDTQYF	TGTGCCAGCAGCCCACAGGAGACCAACACAGATACGCAGTATTTT	TRBV7-9	15	once	NA	TRBJ2-3
CASSQLYYKGRTDTQYF	TGCGCCAGCAGCCAACTCTACTACAAGGGGCGCACAGATACGCAGTATTTT	TRBV4-1	17	NA	NA	TRBJ2-3
CATRRLAGGDTQYF	TGTGCCACCAGGCGGCTAGCGGGTGGAGATACGCAGTATTTT	TRBV15	14	NA	TRBD2	TRBJ2-3
CASSHQGRGQETQYF	TGTGCCAGCAGTCATCAGGGAAGGGGGCAAGAGACCCAGTACTTC	TRBV6-5	15	NA	NA	TRBJ2-5